The T cell receptor (beta chain) under discussion was sequenced for a study of T-cell memory formation after mild COVID-19. TCRdb ran MiXCR on the 5' RACE reads and lists one entry per CDR3 protein. This table holds 70,000 to 100,000 distinct CDR3 sequences, about 15% found once. This clonotype has a count of ten or more. Trimming shortened V by 7 bases and J by 5 bases, and 14 bases separated the two germline ends. The CDR3 runs to 13 residues. The sample taken for sequencing was PBMCs or a T cell subset sorted from them (not recorded which). The chain combines TRBV12-3 or TRBV12-4 with TRBJ1-1, with no clear D. This receptor was identified in a man between 18 and 35 years old who had mild COVID-19 (a few samples of this study predate the infection). Cell type and time point are not known. The CDR3 nucleotides are TGTGCCAGCACCTCCAGTCAAGGGACTGAAGCTTTCTTT. This translates into CASTSSQGTEAFF.